These 17 T cell receptor beta chains originate from one sample sequenced in a study of T cells in women clearing cervical HPV infection. Assay: immunoSEQ multiplex PCR; the TCRdb copy retains only in-frame clones and omits some. This sample's clone table lists 30,000 to 40,000 clones. The sequenced material came from blood buffy coat. The receptors derive from a woman aged 18-69 years with a cervical HPV16 infection that either progressed to CIN3+ or cleared (not recorded which).

A note on this clone: The read ends 3 residues early relative to the CDR3; the germline J gene fills the gap. The chain employs TRBV5-1 and TRBJ1-6, with D possibly matching TRBD1 (5 bases). Trimming pared 4 bases from V and 6 bases from J, leaving 14 bases between. CDR3 length: 15 amino acids. Germline V CDR1 and CDR2: SGHRS, YFSETQ. The CDR3 loop is CASSTQGAVNSPLHF. The DNA read from the CDR3 is TGCGCCAGCAGCACCCAGGGTGCGGTTAATTCACCC.

With respect to this clone: The read terminates 3 residues ahead of where the CDR3 ends, so the germline J gene completes it. This chain uses TRBV6-2 or TRBV6-3 with TRBJ2-7; 8 bases are a match to TRBD2. V dropped 6 bases and J dropped 2; count of bases not matched to a gene: 9. The length of the CDR3 is 15 residues. CDR1 and CDR2 (germline): MNHEY, SVGEGT. CDR3 protein: CASSPGRAGAYEQYF. Incomplete CDR3 DNA: TGTGCCAGCAGCCCCGGGCGAGCGGGGGCCTACGAG.

With regard to this clone: The read gets to within 3 residues of the CDR3 end, and the germline J gene fills in the rest. V usage is TRBV2 and J usage is TRBJ2-2; the D call may be TRBD1 or TRBD2 (5 bases each). With 8 bases removed from V and 6 bases from J, the gap between germline ends came to 13 bases. The CDR3 sequence is 13 residues long. Germline assignment: CDR1 SNHLY and CDR2 FYNNEI. CDR3 DNA (partial): TGTGCCAGCGGAGAGGGGAGAGCCGGGGAG. Translated: CASGEGRAGE. The whole CDR3 reads CASGEGRAGELFF.

Notes on this clone: The CDR3 end is not reached by the read, which stops 3 residues before it; the germline J gene fills it in. The chain joins TRBV19 to TRBJ2-5; possibly TRBD1 or TRBD2 for D (5 bases each). Germline lookup yields CDR1 LNHDA and CDR2 SQIVND (reference sequence). Deletions cut 5 bases from V and 5 bases from J, with 27 bases between. This CDR3 comprises 18 residues. The CDR3 DNA, read in part, is TGTGCCAGTAGTCTCAAGTCAGGGAGACCCTTGTTCGGGGAGACC. This encodes CASSLKSGRPLFGET. In full, the CDR3 reads CASSLKSGRPLFGETQYF.

A remark on this clone: The read ends 3 residues shy of where the CDR3 ends; the end is completed using the germline J gene. The chain recombines TRBV4-2 with TRBJ2-7; D may be TRBD1 (6 bases). V lost 2 bases and J 2 bases, leaving 10 bases between the germline ends. Germline lookup yields CDR1 LGHNA and CDR2 YNFKEQ. The CDR3 loop spans 14 amino acids. CDR3 bases read: TGTGCCAGCAGCCAACGGACAGAAGCCTACGAG. Its protein product is CASSQRTEAYE. The full-length CDR3 reads as CASSQRTEAYEQYF.

As to this clone: The CDR3 end falls 3 residues outside the read, so it is completed with the germline J gene. This sequence joins TRBV18 and TRBJ2-7; D not resolved. The CDR3 runs 15 residues. CDR1 is KGHSH and CDR2 is LQKENI in the germline V gene. V gave up 6 bases and J gave up 2 bases, with 17 bases separating them. This CDR3 reads CASSSSVSTPYEQYF. Incomplete CDR3 DNA: TGTGCCAGCTCGTCTAGTGTGTCAACCCCCTACGAG.

Note on this clone: The read ends 3 residues before the CDR3 terminus; that terminus is restored from the germline J gene. The chain joins TRBV7-7 to TRBJ2-2; 7 bases are a match to TRBD2. V shed 5 bases, J shed 4 bases, and the junction held 7 bases outside the gene matches. The CDR3 extends over 15 amino acids. CDR1 and CDR2 from the germline V gene are SSHAT and FNYEAQ (reference sequence). The part of the CDR3 DNA that was read is TGTGCCAGCAGCCAGACGGCGGGAGTCACCGGGGAG. It translates to CASSQTAGVTGE. In full, the CDR3 reads CASSQTAGVTGELFF.

As concerns this clone: The read falls 3 residues short of the CDR3 end, and the missing part is taken from the germline J gene. This rearrangement joins TRBV28 to TRBJ2-7; the D gene is possibly TRBD2 (6 bases). This CDR3 has 15 residues. CDR1 is MDHEN, CDR2 SYDVKM, per germline. V lost 5 bases and J 0 bases, leaving 14 bases between the germline ends. The CDR3 sequence: CASSGGGSGSYEQYF. CDR3 bases read: TGTGCCAGCAGTGGTGGGGGTAGCGGCTCCTACGAG.

Concerning this clone: Read sequence stops 3 residues before the CDR3 end, and the germline J gene provides the missing end. The rearrangement uses TRBV7-3 and TRBJ1-2, with 7 nucleotides matching TRBD1. V lost 6 bases, J lost 0 bases, and 1 base stayed unmatched. CDR1 SGHTA and CDR2 FQGTGA come from the germline V gene. The CDR3 extends over 13 amino acids. The CDR3: CASRQGPNYGYTF. The DNA read from the CDR3 is TGTGCCAGCAGACAGGGGCCTAACTATGGC. The full variable domain, completed using reference TRBV7-3 and TRBJ1-2, is GAGVSQTPSNKVTEKGKYVELRCDPISGHTALYWYRQSLGQGPEFLIYFQGTGAADDSGLPNDRFFAVRPEGSVSTLKIQRTERGDSAVYLCASRQGPNYGYTFGSGTRLTVV.

Note on this clone: The read gets to within 3 residues of the CDR3 end, and the germline J gene fills in the rest. The V gene is TRBV5-1, the J gene TRBJ1-1; 7 bases map to TRBD1. Unmatched junction bases numbered 10, after V lost 2 bases and J lost 3 bases. Germline V gene sequence: CDR1 SGHRS, CDR2 YFSETQ. This CDR3 has 16 amino acids. The CDR3 sequence is CASSFGRGSVYTEAFF. Partial CDR3 DNA: TGCGCCAGCAGCTTTGGCAGGGGGTCGGTGTACACTGAA.

Worth noting for this clone: The read gets to within 3 residues of the CDR3 end, and the germline J gene fills in the rest. This sequence joins TRBV20-1 and TRBJ2-5; 9 bases match TRBD2. Germline-derived CDR1 and CDR2 are DFQATT and SNEGSKA (reference sequence). Unmatched junction bases numbered 4, after V lost 6 bases and J lost 2 bases. This CDR3 is built from 13 residues. CDR3 sequence reads: CSAWAGGQETQYF. The sequenced part of the CDR3 DNA is TGCAGTGCGTGGGCGGGGGGGCAAGAGACC.

CDR3 bases read: TGTGCCAGCAGCTTAGAAGCACAGGGAAATGAG. Its translation: CASSLEAQGNE. The CDR3 as a whole reads CASSLEAQGNEQFF. The chain has TRBV7-6 and TRBJ2-1, with D maybe TRBD1 (6 bases). The read stops 3 residues short of the end of the CDR3; the missing end is completed from the germline J gene. CDR1 and CDR2 from the germline V gene are SGHVS and FNYEAQ. V was clipped by 1 base and J by 7 bases, with 11 bases between them. This CDR3 contains 14 residues.

Comments on this clone: The CDR3 end falls 3 residues outside the read, so it is completed with the germline J gene. This chain connects TRBV7-9 to TRBJ1-2; the D is unclear. This CDR3 is 15 amino acids long. Germline lookup yields CDR1 SEHNR and CDR2 FQNEAQ (reference sequence). The CDR3 reads CASSLVGLANNDYTF. CDR3 DNA, as far as it was read: TGTGCCAGCAGCTTAGTTGGACTAGCGAACAATGAC. The variable domain in full, with the rest retrieved from reference TRBV7-9 and TRBJ1-2, is DTGVSQNPRHKITKRGQNVTFRCDPISEHNRLYWYRQTLGQGPEFLTYFQNEAQLEKSRLLSDRFSAERPKGSFSTLEIQRTEQGDSAMYLCASSLVGLANNDYTFGSGTRLTVV.

As concerns this clone: The CDR3 is cut off 3 residues early in the read; its end comes from the germline J gene. The rearrangement links TRBV5-1 to TRBJ2-5; 13 positions agree with TRBD2. The CDR3 length is 16 residues. Germline CDR1 SGHRS, CDR2 YFSETQ. V lost 4 bases to trimming and J lost 5 bases; unmatched junction nucleotides: 8. Partial CDR3 DNA: TGCGCCAGCAGCGTTTCCGGGACTAGCGGGGTCGAGACC. Protein product: CASSVSGTSGVET. The full CDR3 sequence reads CASSVSGTSGVETQYF.

In the case of this clone: The read terminates 3 residues before the CDR3 end, so the remaining end is supplied by the germline J gene. The sample has other DNA sequences that encode this CDR3 too. The chain links TRBV30 to TRBJ1-3; 8 bases match TRBD1. Looked up from germline, CDR1 is GTSNPN and CDR2 is SVGIG (reference sequence). The CDR3 consists of 12 residues. The CDR3 sequence: CAWSPGQGAIYF. CDR3 DNA, as far as it was read: TGTGCCTGGAGTCCCGGACAGGGCGCA.

Turning to this clone: The read stops 3 residues short of the end of the CDR3; the missing end is completed from the germline J gene. The V and J genes are TRBV7-9 and TRBJ2-5, with D possibly being TRBD1 (5 bases). The CDR3 spans 15 residues. Per germline, CDR1 SEHNR and CDR2 FQNEAQ (reference sequence). CDR3 amino acids: CASSLGTLSTDTQYF. The CDR3 DNA, read in part, is TGTGCCAGCAGCTTAGGGACACTTAGCACAGATACC.

About this clone: The read ends 3 residues early relative to the CDR3; the germline J gene fills the gap. The chain joins TRBV2 to TRBJ2-4; the D gene is possibly TRBD1 (6 bases). V was clipped by 10 bases and J by 0 bases, with 16 bases between them. This CDR3 has 15 amino acids. Germline values: CDR1 SNHLY, CDR2 FYNNEI. The part of the CDR3 DNA that was read is TGTGCCAACTCCGGGGACACCGAAGCCAAAAACATT. Protein: CANSGDTEAKNI. The full CDR3 is CANSGDTEAKNIQYF.